Following are 18 T cell receptor beta chains from one sample sequenced in a study of blood T cell repertoires in COVID-19. Sequenced by immunoSEQ multiplex PCR; TCRdb stores in-frame clones only, minus some. The sample yields fewer than 350,000 clones, approximately 89% seen once. Specimen: peripheral blood. Receptors originate from an older woman with COVID-19, enrolled during active disease.

Here the CDR3 reads CASRQTGGYGYTF. In DNA form, the CDR3 reads TGTGCCAGCCGGCAGACAGGGGGCTATGGCTACACCTTC. The chain carries TRBV12-3 or TRBV12-4 and TRBJ1-2, with TRBD1 matching 9 bases. V dropped 8 bases and J dropped 4; count of bases not matched to a gene: 5. The CDR3 totals 13 residues.

V and J are TRBV27 and TRBJ2-1, with D maybe TRBD1 (5 bases). The CDR3 totals 18 residues. Germline CDR1 MNHEY, CDR2 SMNVEV (reference sequence). The germline V and J ends were trimmed by 0 bases and 0 bases, with 15 bases remaining between them. Here the CDR3 DNA reads TGTGCCAGCAGTTTATCGGGGCCCTCTATTAGCTCCTACAATGAGCAGTTCTTC. It specifies CASSLSGPSISSYNEQFF.

The J gene is TRBJ1-4, the V gene TRBV10-3; TRBD1 matches 11 bases. Germline lookup yields CDR1 ENHRY and CDR2 SYGVKD. V lost 2 bases and J lost 5; bases outside the gene matches: 4. This CDR3 contains 16 residues. CDR3 in amino acids: CAISEADRGQNEKLFF. The CDR3 DNA sequence: TGTGCCATCAGTGAGGCGGACAGGGGGCAGAATGAAAAACTGTTTTTT.

V is TRBV11-2 and J is TRBJ2-7; 9 bases fit TRBD1. Germline V lookup: CDR1 SGHAT, CDR2 FQNNGV. After removal of 5 bases from V and 0 bases from J, the junction contained 5 bases not matched to a gene. The CDR3 length is 15 residues. CDR3 nucleotide sequence: TGTGCCAGCAGCAACAACAGGGGGCGCTCCTACGAGCAGTACTTC. It is translated as CASSNNRGRSYEQYF.

The rearrangement joins TRBV4-1 to TRBJ1-2, with 7 bases aligning to TRBD1. V lost 3 bases and J lost 2; bases outside the gene matches: 6. Germline V CDR1 and CDR2: MGHRA, YSYEKL. The CDR3 covers 15 residues. The CDR3 loop is CASSHMTGLNYGYTF. In DNA, the CDR3 is TGCGCCAGCAGCCACATGACAGGGCTAAACTATGGCTACACCTTC.

This clone has more than one count but fewer than ten. The gene calls are TRBV7-3 and TRBJ1-1; D gene uncertain. CDR1 SGHTA and CDR2 FQGTGA come from the germline V gene. V lost 6 bases, J lost 4 bases, and 12 bases lay in between. This CDR3 spans 13 amino acids. The CDR3 nucleotides read TGTGCCAGCAGTTCGGGAGGAGGCACTGAAGCTTTCTTT. The encoded protein is CASSSGGGTEAFF.

V usage is TRBV6-5 and J usage is TRBJ2-7; tentative D call: TRBD1 (5 bases). CDR1 and CDR2 from the germline V gene are MNHEY and SVGAGI. The CDR3 covers 15 residues. V was pared by 0 bases and J by 3 bases, with 12 bases between. Here the CDR3 reads CASSYSSDSYYEQYF. CDR3 nucleotides: TGTGCCAGCAGTTACTCGAGTGACAGTTACTACGAGCAGTACTTC.

The chain links TRBV4-2 to TRBJ2-7, with 7 bases matching TRBD1. The CDR3 extends over 14 amino acids. Germline lookup yields CDR1 LGHNA and CDR2 YNFKEQ. The J segment lost 5 bases and the V segment lost 1 base, leaving 5 bases of the junction unmatched. CDR3 residues: CASSQGQGVNEQYF. As DNA, the CDR3 is TGTGCCAGCAGCCAAGGCCAGGGGGTAAACGAGCAGTACTTC.

The V and J genes are TRBV11-2 and TRBJ2-1, with 11 bases aligning to TRBD1. V shed 7 bases, J shed 7 bases, and the junction held 9 bases outside the gene matches. This CDR3 has 15 residues. CDR1 SGHAT and CDR2 FQNNGV come from the germline V gene. The CDR3 sequence: CASTRTGGYGNEQFF. Here the CDR3 DNA reads TGTGCCAGCACCAGGACAGGGGGCTACGGTAATGAGCAGTTCTTC. The variable domain in full, completed from reference TRBV11-2 and TRBJ2-1, reads EAGVAQSPRYKIIEKRQSVAFWCNPISGHATLYWYQQILGQGPKLLIQFQNNGVVDDSQLPKDRFSAERLKGVDSTLKIQPAKLEDSAVYLCASTRTGGYGNEQFFGPGTRLTVL.

The chain recombines TRBV5-5 with TRBJ1-1; TRBD1 agrees at 7 bases. The ends lost 9 bases at V and 3 bases at J; junction bases unmatched: 14. CDR1 is SGHKS, CDR2 YYEKEE, per germline (reference sequence). This CDR3 is 15 amino acids long. The CDR3 spells CATLTGISWDTEAFF. The CDR3 bases are TGTGCCACCCTGACAGGGATCTCCTGGGACACTGAAGCTTTCTTT. Drawing the rest from reference TRBV5-5 and TRBJ1-1, the complete variable domain is DAGVTQSPTHLIKTRGQQVTLRCSPISGHKSVSWYQQVLGQGPQFIFQYYEKEERGRGNFPDRFSARQFPNYSSELNVNALLLGDSALYLCATLTGISWDTEAFFGQGTRLTVV.

The gene calls are TRBV12-5 and TRBJ2-5; 7 bases fit TRBD1. The CDR3 runs to 13 residues. Germline values: CDR1 LGHNT, CDR2 FRNRAP. V was pared by 1 base and J by 7 bases, with 3 bases of the junction left unmatched. The CDR3 region has the DNA TGTGCTAGTGGTTTGGATCCAGGGGGGACCCAGTACTTC. This encodes CASGLDPGGTQYF.

A single count supports this clone. The chain combines TRBV7-9 with TRBJ1-1; the D gene is possibly TRBD1 (6 bases). Trimming took 5 bases from V and 5 from J, leaving 15 bases between them. CDR1 is SEHNR and CDR2 is FQNEAQ in the germline V gene (reference sequence). This CDR3 region has 14 residues. CDR3 coding DNA: TGTGCCAGCAGCAATCAGGGGATGCGGACTGAAGCTTTCTTT. Its protein product is CASSNQGMRTEAFF.

This clone occurred once. The CDR3, as DNA: TGTGCCAGCAGCTTAGTGACAGTCGGAACCTACGAGCAGTACTTC. Amino acid sequence: CASSLVTVGTYEQYF. V and J are TRBV7-8 and TRBJ2-7, with D possibly matching TRBD1 (5 bases). From germline, CDR1 is SGHVS and CDR2 FQNEAQ. V was trimmed by 1 base and J by 2 bases, leaving 12 bases between them. This CDR3 contains 15 residues.

The chain is built from TRBV6-5 and TRBJ1-5; a weak D match, TRBD1 (5 bases). CDR1 and CDR2 from the germline V gene are MNHEY and SVGAGI. The length of the CDR3 is 13 residues. With 5 bases removed from V and 7 bases from J, the gap between germline ends came to 12 bases. CDR3 protein: CASSQGSRQPQHF. DNA for the CDR3: TGTGCCAGCAGTCAGGGCTCGAGACAGCCCCAGCATTTT.

The genes are TRBV13 and TRBJ1-2; no reliable D call. Germline CDR1 PRHDT, CDR2 FYEKMQ (reference sequence). The CDR3 is 10 residues long. Trimming took 5 bases from V and 5 from J, leaving 3 bases between them. In DNA form, the CDR3 reads TGTGCCAGCAGCCTGTATGGCTACACCTTC. This sequence encodes CASSLYGYTF.

The CDR3, as DNA: TGCGCCAGCAGCTTGGCCGGTAGGCTAGCGGGGGACAAAGAGACCCAGTACTTC. Amino acid sequence: CASSLAGRLAGDKETQYF. The chain is built from TRBV5-1 and TRBJ2-5; TRBD2 aligns across 10 bases. The CDR3 consists of 18 residues. Germline assignment: CDR1 SGHRS and CDR2 YFSETQ. V was clipped by 0 bases and J by 3 bases; unmatched bases: 11.

At least ten counts were recorded for this clone. The rearrangement joins TRBV28 to TRBJ2-7; 7 positions match TRBD2. The CDR3 is made up of 13 amino acids. Germline V gene data show CDR1 as MDHEN and CDR2 as SYDVKM. V lost 8 bases, J lost 1 base, and 5 bases stayed unmatched. The CDR3 coding sequence is TGTGCCAGCGGGGGGGTATTTTCCTACGAGCAGTACTTC. Protein product: CASGGVFSYEQYF.

This chain connects TRBV6-5 to TRBJ1-3; D call uncertain. The CDR3 extends over 12 amino acids. Per the germline V gene, CDR1 is MNHEY and CDR2 is SVGAGI. V was pared by 8 bases and J by 0 bases, with 5 bases between. The CDR3: CASAISGNTIYF. CDR3 coding DNA: TGTGCCAGCGCGATCTCTGGAAACACCATATATTTT.